The 24 T cell receptor beta chains below come from one sample, sequenced in a study of cytomegalovirus exposure and HLA in healthy donors. Primers: 60 Vbeta forward and 13 Jbeta reverse. The method was immunoSEQ multiplex PCR; TCRdb's version includes in-frame clones alone and lacks a portion of them. The table includes 110,000 or so clones, about 77% detected once. Sequenced material: PBMCs. These receptors were collected from a woman aged 25-40 years in good health and CMV-seropositive.

V usage is TRBV5-1 and J usage is TRBJ2-1, with no clear D. V lost 4 bases, J lost 1 base, and 18 bases lay in between. The germline V gene has CDR1 SGHRS and CDR2 YFSETQ. The CDR3 contains 17 residues. CDR3 DNA sequence: TGCGCCAGCAGCGATGCCTTGGAGACTGCTTCCTACAATGAGCAGTTCTTC. Amino acid sequence: CASSDALETASYNEQFF.

This clone was picked up a small number of times. The chain recombines TRBV30 with TRBJ1-6; D gene unclear. The V gene lost 1 base and the J gene lost 6 bases, with 10 bases spanning the gap. The CDR3 consists of 14 residues. Germline V gene lookup returns CDR1 GTSNPN and CDR2 SVGIG (reference sequence). The CDR3 DNA is TGTGCCTGGAGTGGGGCAGTGGGTAATTCACCCCTCCACTTT. Residues: CAWSGAVGNSPLHF.

In its sample, this clone was seen once. The rearrangement uses TRBV7-6 and TRBJ2-7; 8 positions match TRBD1. V was pared by 5 bases and J by 4 bases, with 10 bases of the junction left unmatched. Germline values: CDR1 SGHVS, CDR2 FNYEAQ. The CDR3 runs 15 residues. The DNA of the CDR3 is TGTGCCAGCAGCATTTCGGCAGGGGGCTGGTACGAGCAGTACTTC. This encodes CASSISAGGWYEQYF.

V gene TRBV4-1 combines with J gene TRBJ2-4, with unresolved D. The V and J ends lost 3 bases and 0 bases respectively, with 9 bases between them. There are 15 residues in the CDR3. Germline values: CDR1 MGHRA, CDR2 YSYEKL. The CDR3: CASSHGELAKNIQYF. In DNA form, the CDR3 reads TGCGCCAGCAGCCACGGAGAACTAGCCAAAAACATTCAGTACTTC.

The V and J genes are TRBV19 and TRBJ1-4; D might be TRBD1 (6 bases). The V end was cut by 8 bases, the J end by 6 bases, with 13 bases between. CDR3 length: 13 residues. Germline CDR1 and CDR2: LNHDA and SQIVND (reference sequence). This CDR3 reads CASRTALDEKLFF. DNA of the CDR3: TGTGCCAGTCGGACAGCCTTAGATGAAAAACTGTTTTTT.

This chain joins TRBV5-1 and TRBJ2-2, with 9 bases identical to TRBD1. The germline V gene has CDR1 SGHRS and CDR2 YFSETQ. V lost 9 bases to trimming and J lost 7 bases; unmatched junction nucleotides: 7. The CDR3 spans 13 residues. The CDR3 region has the DNA TGCGCCATTTCCGGGGACAGGGTCGGGGAGCTGTTTTTT. It codes for CAISGDRVGELFF.

The chain combines TRBV5-4 with TRBJ1-2, with unresolved D. Trimming left V 2 bases short and J 3 bases short, with 8 bases between. From germline, CDR1 is SGHNT and CDR2 YYREEE (reference sequence). There are 13 residues in the CDR3. The CDR3 protein is CASSFSLDYGYTF. The CDR3 DNA reads as TGTGCCAGCAGCTTCTCTCTTGACTATGGCTACACCTTC.

The rearrangement links TRBV9 to TRBJ1-2; D unclear. The CDR3 has 14 residues. V lost 3 bases and J lost 8, with 17 bases in between. The germline V gene encodes CDR1 SGDLS and CDR2 YYNGEE. CDR3 sequence: CASSASRVGYGYTF. Here the CDR3 DNA reads TGTGCCAGCAGCGCCTCGCGGGTGGGGTACGGCTACACCTTC. Supplemented by reference TRBV9 and TRBJ1-2, the full variable domain reads DSGVTQTPKHLITATGQRVTLRCSPRSGDLSVYWYQQSLDQGLQFLIQYYNGEERAKGNILERFSAQQFPDLHSELNLSSLELGDSALYFCASSASRVGYGYTFGSGTRLTVV.

Only one count was recorded for this clone. The J gene is TRBJ2-3, the V gene TRBV18, with D perhaps matching TRBD1 (5 bases). CDR1 KGHSH and CDR2 LQKENI come from the germline V gene. Trimming removed 5 bases at V and 6 bases at J, with 15 bases between. This CDR3 contains 14 residues. The CDR3 protein is CASSTTVSGDTQYF. The CDR3, as DNA: TGTGCCAGCTCAACGACAGTTTCTGGGGATACGCAGTATTTT. Together with reference TRBV18 and TRBJ2-3, the CDR3 gives the full variable domain: NAGVMQNPRHLVRRRGQEARLRCSPMKGHSHVYWYRQLPEEGLKFMVYLQKENIIDESGMPKERFSAEFPKEGPSILRIQQVVRGDSAAYFCASSTTVSGDTQYFGPGTRLTVL.

In this sample, this clone turned up a few times. This chain links TRBV4-2 with TRBJ1-1; no clear D gene. V was clipped by 5 bases and J by 0 bases, with 7 bases between them. CDR3 length: 13 amino acids. CDR1 is LGHNA and CDR2 is YNFKEQ in the germline V gene. The CDR3 nucleotides are TGTGCCAGCAGCTACATTCTGAACACTGAAGCTTTCTTT. Protein: CASSYILNTEAFF.

This chain links TRBV27 with TRBJ2-7; 9 bases line up with TRBD1. Germline V gene sequence: CDR1 MNHEY, CDR2 SMNVEV (reference sequence). J gave up 9 bases and V 4 bases, and 4 bases lay outside the gene matches. This CDR3 has 12 amino acids. The CDR3 loop is CASSSQGARQYF. CDR3 coding DNA: TGTGCCAGCAGTTCACAGGGGGCTCGGCAGTACTTC.

Comments on this clone: The sample holds other DNA sequences that translate to the same CDR3. As DNA, the CDR3 is TGCAGCGTGGGGGGACAGAACTATGGCTACACCTTC. The encoded protein is CSVGGQNYGYTF. The chain links TRBV29-1 to TRBJ1-2; 7 nucleotides match TRBD1. This CDR3 region has 12 residues. Germline CDR1 SQVTM, CDR2 ANQGSEA. Trimming cost V 6 bases and J 2 bases; bases outside gene matches: 3.

The chain recombines TRBV11-3 with TRBJ1-1; no firm D call. CDR1 is SGHNT, CDR2 YENEEA, per germline. V dropped 0 bases and J dropped 6 bases, with 14 bases sitting between them. CDR3 size: 15 residues. The CDR3 protein is CASSLDQRVGAEAFF. DNA for the CDR3: TGTGCCAGCAGCTTAGATCAACGGGTAGGTGCTGAAGCTTTCTTT.

V is TRBV6-5 and J is TRBJ2-2; D is possibly TRBD2 (7 bases). The V and J ends lost 0 bases and 1 base respectively, with 9 bases between them. Germline V gene sequence: CDR1 MNHEY, CDR2 SVGAGI. This CDR3 has 16 residues. The CDR3 DNA reads TGTGCCAGCAGTTACTCCGGGGGGCGGAACACCGGGGAGCTGTTTTTT. The encoded protein is CASSYSGGRNTGELFF.

The rearrangement joins TRBV10-3 to TRBJ1-1; D perhaps matches TRBD1 (5 bases). The germline V gene encodes CDR1 ENHRY and CDR2 SYGVKD. The V end was cut by 10 bases, the J end by 1 base, with 13 bases between. This CDR3 contains 13 residues. CDR3 in amino acids: CATLQVANTEAFF. The CDR3 region has the DNA TGTGCCACTTTACAGGTGGCGAACACTGAAGCTTTCTTT.

The rearrangement joins TRBV10-3 to TRBJ2-7; TRBD1 might be the D (6 bases). Germline V CDR1 and CDR2: ENHRY, SYGVKD. This CDR3 is 12 amino acids long. V lost 10 bases to trimming and J lost 3 bases, with 13 bases between them. The CDR3 reads CATSQGGYEQYF. The CDR3 coding sequence is TGTGCCACATCCCAAGGGGGCTACGAGCAGTACTTC.

The CDR3 protein is CAISEGSSGANVLTF. As DNA, the CDR3 is TGTGCCATCAGTGAGGGGAGCTCTGGGGCCAACGTCCTGACTTTC. The chain combines TRBV10-3 with TRBJ2-6; possible D gene TRBD2, 5 bases. Germline assignment: CDR1 ENHRY and CDR2 SYGVKD. The V gene lost 2 bases and the J gene lost 0 bases, with 5 bases spanning the gap. The CDR3 runs to 15 residues.

V gene TRBV7-2 combines with J gene TRBJ1-4; 8 nucleotides agree with TRBD1. Losses at the gene ends were 5 bases for V and 7 bases for J; bases not matched to a gene: 9. CDR1 and CDR2 from the germline V gene are SGHTA and FQGNSA. CDR3 length equals 15 residues. The CDR3 DNA is TGTGCCAGCAGCCAAGTCGGGACAGGAAGTGAAAAACTGTTTTTT. It encodes CASSQVGTGSEKLFF.

The V call is TRBV21-1, the J call TRBJ2-5; TRBD2 is the table's D call and was not checked against the DNA. TRBV21-1 is recorded as a pseudogene. This CDR3 comprises 19 residues. CDR3 amino acids: CASSKMVRKTSGPWGPQYF. CDR3 nucleotide sequence: TGTGCCAGCAGCAAAATGGTTAGGAAGACTAGCGGCCCATGGGGGCCCCAGTACTTC.

The CDR3 DNA sequence: TGTGCCAGCCGACGGGGTGTGGGTCAAGAGACCCAGTACTTC. This translates into CASRRGVGQETQYF. The chain employs TRBV6-5 and TRBJ2-5; TRBD2 might be the D (5 bases). The V end was cut by 8 bases, the J end by 2 bases, with 15 bases between. The CDR3 sequence is 14 residues long. CDR1 MNHEY and CDR2 SVGAGI come from the germline V gene.

Only a few counts were recorded for this clone. The rearrangement joins TRBV11-2 to TRBJ2-1, with 9 bases that match TRBD2. CDR1 SGHAT and CDR2 FQNNGV come from the germline V gene. The CDR3 has 15 amino acids. V gave up 4 bases and J gave up 6 bases; unmatched junction bases: 7. CDR3 in DNA: TGTGCCAGCAGCTCTCTAGCGGGGACGTTCAATGAGCAGTTCTTC. Protein product: CASSSLAGTFNEQFF.

The chain uses TRBV11-2 and TRBJ1-2; D might be TRBD1 (5 bases). The V and J ends lost 2 bases and 4 bases respectively, with 17 bases between them. This CDR3 is 16 amino acids long. Germline CDR1 is SGHAT and CDR2 is FQNNGV. This chain's CDR3 is CASSLITFGGSYGYTF. In DNA, the CDR3 is TGTGCCAGCAGCTTAATAACCTTCGGGGGGAGCTATGGCTACACCTTC.

This chain links TRBV5-1 with TRBJ2-1; 7 bases map to TRBD1. The CDR3 is made up of 15 amino acids. V shed 0 bases and J 4 bases; nucleotides not matched to a gene: 4. Germline V gene lookup returns CDR1 SGHRS and CDR2 YFSETQ. The CDR3 sequence: CASSLEGQEYNEQFF. The CDR3 DNA reads as TGCGCCAGCAGCTTGGAAGGACAGGAGTACAATGAGCAGTTCTTC.

DNA of the CDR3: TGTGCCAGCAGCCCAAACAGAAAAACGAGCATGAACACTGAAGCTTTCTTT. As protein: CASSPNRKTSMNTEAFF. The chain couples TRBV5-8 to TRBJ1-1; D not certain. Germline values: CDR1 SGHTS, CDR2 YDEGEE. The CDR3 is 17 amino acids. The ends were cut back, 4 bases at V and 0 bases at J, with 19 bases in the middle. Together with reference TRBV5-8 and TRBJ1-1, the CDR3 gives the full variable domain: EAGVTQSPTHLIKTRGQQATLRCSPISGHTSVYWYQQALGLGLQFLLWYDEGEERNRGNFPPRFSGRQFPNYSSELNVNALELEDSALYLCASSPNRKTSMNTEAFFGQGTRLTVV.